This T cell receptor beta chain appears in the sequencing data of a study of lymphopenia after photon versus proton radiotherapy. The study's findings and limits: Proton therapy kept repertoires fairly stable, unlike photons, which gained effector/memory cells. After the lymphocyte nadir, photon-treated repertoires showed oligoclonal expansion, especially of CD8+ Temra cells.

Sequencing was performed with immunoSEQ multiplex PCR; in TCRdb, only in-frame clones are kept and a portion is missing. The sample lists about 20,000 clones; 84% were seen once. About this clone itself: Its target is not known.

The germline V gene encodes CDR1 SGDLS and CDR2 YYNGEE. J gave up 8 bases and V 4 bases, and 14 bases lay outside the gene matches. CDR3 length equals 15 residues. The rearrangement joins TRBV9 to TRBJ1-2; 7 bases agree with TRBD1. The sequencing used peripheral blood, collected from a patient treated with photon-based radiotherapy. The receptor comes from a woman aged 50 to 65 with pancreatic cancer. The CDR3 sequence: CASSPGGTGAAGYTF. In nucleotides, the CDR3 is TGTGCCAGCAGCCCCGGCGGTACAGGGGCGGCCGGCTACACCTTC. Looking up the rest from reference TRBV9 and TRBJ1-2 gives the full variable domain: DSGVTQTPKHLITATGQRVTLRCSPRSGDLSVYWYQQSLDQGLQFLIQYYNGEERAKGNILERFSAQQFPDLHSELNLSSLELGDSALYFCASSPGGTGAAGYTFGSGTRLTVV.